This entry lists 23 T cell receptor beta chains sequenced from one sample in a study of cytomegalovirus exposure and HLA in healthy donors. The PCR had 60 Vbeta and 13 Jbeta primers. The table came from immunoSEQ multiplex PCR; TCRdb's copy has only in-frame clones and leaves some out. The table for this sample gives over 100,000 clones. Sequencing was done on a sample of PBMCs. These receptors originate from a woman in her 40s in good health and CMV-seropositive.

The chain combines TRBV7-2 with TRBJ2-7; D might be TRBD2 (6 bases). Germline V gene sequence: CDR1 SGHTA, CDR2 FQGNSA. The CDR3 is 14 amino acids. Deletions cut 5 bases from V and 2 bases from J, with 13 bases between. CDR3 residues: CASSPRDFAYEQYF. The CDR3 nucleotides are TGTGCCAGCAGCCCCCGGGACTTTGCCTACGAGCAGTACTTC.

This rearrangement joins TRBV18 to TRBJ1-1, with a possible D match to TRBD1 (6 bases). Germline-derived CDR1 and CDR2 are KGHSH and LQKENI. The CDR3 runs 14 residues. V lost 0 bases to trimming and J lost 3 bases, with 8 bases between them. CDR3 loop: CASSPPRTDTEAFF. The CDR3, as DNA: TGTGCCAGCTCACCACCTAGGACAGACACTGAAGCTTTCTTT. The full variable domain, rest sourced from reference TRBV18 and TRBJ1-1, is NAGVMQNPRHLVRRRGQEARLRCSPMKGHSHVYWYRQLPEEGLKFMVYLQKENIIDESGMPKERFSAEFPKEGPSILRIQQVVRGDSAAYFCASSPPRTDTEAFFGQGTRLTVV.

The rearrangement joins TRBV5-4 to TRBJ2-2, with D uncertain. The CDR3 is 13 residues long. Germline values: CDR1 SGHNT, CDR2 YYREEE (reference sequence). V lost 3 bases and J 7 bases, leaving 10 bases between the germline ends. CDR3 sequence: CASSSTLIGELFF. CDR3 nucleotide sequence: TGTGCCAGCAGCTCCACTCTAATCGGGGAGCTGTTTTTT.

The chain combines TRBV16 with TRBJ2-3; D ambiguous. Trimming removed 0 bases from V and 8 bases from J, with 6 bases in between. The CDR3 loop spans 12 amino acids. Germline V CDR1 and CDR2: KGHSY, FQNENV. The CDR3 DNA sequence: TGTGCCAGCAGCCAATCAGAGGCTACGCAGTATTTT. Protein sequence: CASSQSEATQYF.

V usage is TRBV7-6 and J usage is TRBJ2-3; D not resolved. V lost 6 bases and J 2 bases, leaving 6 bases between the germline ends. Germline loops: CDR1 SGHVS, CDR2 FNYEAQ. This CDR3 is 12 amino acids long. This CDR3 is CASSRYTDTQYF. CDR3 in DNA: TGTGCCAGCAGTAGATACACAGATACGCAGTATTTT.

CDR3 protein: CASSYRGLAEAFF. In nucleotides, the CDR3 is TGTGCCAGCAGTTACAGGGGGCTGGCAGAAGCTTTCTTT. The chain has TRBV6-5 and TRBJ1-1; 7 bases are shared with TRBD1. The ends lost 2 bases at V and 8 bases at J; junction bases unmatched: 5. CDR1 and CDR2 from the germline V gene are MNHEY and SVGAGI. CDR3 length: 13 residues.

The V call is TRBV25-1, the J call TRBJ2-1; D is perhaps TRBD2 (6 bases). Trimming shortened V by 3 bases and J by 7 bases, and 13 bases separated the two germline ends. In germline, CDR1 is MGHDK, CDR2 SYGVNS. This CDR3 has 14 amino acids. As DNA, the CDR3 is TGTGCCAGCAGTGAGCGGGGTTTGGGGAATGAGCAGTTCTTC. It codes for CASSERGLGNEQFF.

The rearrangement links TRBV6-1 to TRBJ2-7; 9 nucleotides align to TRBD1. This CDR3 is 14 amino acids long. The V gene end was trimmed by 11 bases and the J gene end by 6 bases; junction bases not matched to a gene: 14. CDR1 MNHNS and CDR2 SASEGT come from the germline V gene. DNA for the CDR3: TGTGCCGGGACCACAGGGGGCGCTTTAACCGAGCAGTACTTC. Protein: CAGTTGGALTEQYF.

The chain uses TRBV27 and TRBJ1-2; D might be TRBD1 (6 bases). Germline V gene lookup returns CDR1 MNHEY and CDR2 SMNVEV (reference sequence). The CDR3 covers 18 residues. V was shortened by 5 bases and J by 2 bases, with 24 bases between the two germline ends. The CDR3 region is CASSPNSNYRAGNYGYTF. For the CDR3, the DNA is TGTGCCAGCAGTCCTAATTCGAACTACAGGGCTGGGAACTATGGCTACACCTTC.

The rearrangement joins TRBV9 to TRBJ1-3, with D possibly TRBD1 on 6 matching bases. The CDR3 loop spans 21 amino acids. CDR1 and CDR2 from the germline V gene are SGDLS and YYNGEE. With 0 bases removed from V and 7 bases from J, the gap between germline ends came to 32 bases. CDR3 loop: CASSVEEGAVGTGYFPNTIYF. DNA for the CDR3: TGTGCCAGCAGCGTAGAGGAAGGGGCCGTCGGTACAGGGTACTTTCCGAACACCATATATTTT.

The chain links TRBV6-1 to TRBJ2-7, with D possibly TRBD2 on 5 matching bases. With 4 bases removed from V and 0 bases from J, the gap between germline ends came to 10 bases. The germline gives CDR1 MNHNS, CDR2 SASEGT. CDR3 length equals 14 residues. The DNA of the CDR3 is TGTGCCAGCAGTGCGACGGGAAGCTCCTACGAGCAGTACTTC. This gives the protein CASSATGSSYEQYF.

The J gene is TRBJ1-5, the V gene TRBV28; D gene unclear. The CDR3 length is 14 residues. V was cut by 7 bases and J by 7 bases, with 17 bases left in between. Germline CDR1 reads MDHEN; CDR2 reads SYDVKM. CDR3 DNA sequence: TGTGCCAGCACATCCGTAAGGGCGGGCCAGCCCCAGCATTTT. Its translation: CASTSVRAGQPQHF.

The chain uses TRBV19 and TRBJ1-2; TRBD1 matches 7 bases. J lost 4 bases, V lost 3 bases, and 2 bases had no gene match. Germline CDR1 LNHDA, CDR2 SQIVND (reference sequence). The CDR3 extends over 13 amino acids. CDR3 region: CASSIRDSYGYTF. The CDR3 bases are TGTGCCAGTAGTATCCGGGACAGCTATGGCTACACCTTC.

The gene calls are TRBV19 and TRBJ2-7; 9 nucleotides match TRBD1. The CDR3 consists of 15 residues. CDR1 LNHDA and CDR2 SQIVND come from the germline V gene (reference sequence). V lost 2 bases, J lost 4 bases, and 6 bases stayed unmatched. The CDR3 loop reads CASSILTGGLYEQYF. As DNA, the CDR3 is TGTGCCAGTAGTATATTGACAGGGGGACTTTACGAGCAGTACTTC.

Here the CDR3 DNA reads TGTGCCAGCAGTGACGGCACTAGTTCCCATGAGCAGTTCTTC. Residues: CASSDGTSSHEQFF. The V and J genes are TRBV6-4 and TRBJ2-1; a weak D match, TRBD2 (5 bases). This CDR3 has 14 residues. The germline V gene encodes CDR1 MRHNA and CDR2 SNTAGT. V was shortened by 2 bases and J by 8 bases, with 13 bases between the two germline ends.

The rearrangement joins TRBV14 to TRBJ2-7; 12 positions agree with TRBD2. Germline V gene data show CDR1 as SGHDN and CDR2 as FVKESK. J was trimmed by 3 bases and V by 4 bases; bases with no gene match: 10. The CDR3 loop spans 17 amino acids. DNA of the CDR3: TGTGCCAGCAGCCCCTCAAGGGTGACTAGCGGGGGCTACGAGCAGTACTTC. This sequence encodes CASSPSRVTSGGYEQYF.

This chain connects TRBV7-9 to TRBJ2-1, with 11 bases fitting TRBD2. CDR3 length: 17 amino acids. Germline V gene sequence: CDR1 SEHNR, CDR2 FQNEAQ (reference sequence). The junction had 13 bases not matched to a gene; V was cut back by 5 bases and J by 7 bases. CDR3 nucleotide sequence: TGTGCCAGCAGCCTAACCCGACTAGCGGGATCTCCGAATGAGCAGTTCTTC. Amino acid sequence: CASSLTRLAGSPNEQFF.

This chain joins TRBV11-3 and TRBJ2-1; 7 nucleotides align to TRBD1. Trimming removed 5 bases from V and 4 bases from J; junction bases left unmatched: 11. Germline V gene lookup returns CDR1 SGHNT and CDR2 YENEEA. CDR3 length: 16 amino acids. CDR3 sequence: CASSLSMTGLYNEQFF. Here the CDR3 DNA reads TGTGCCAGCAGCCTCAGCATGACAGGGCTTTACAATGAGCAGTTCTTC.

The V and J genes are TRBV2 and TRBJ2-5; 9 positions match TRBD1. The J call is doubtful: the DNA matches TRBJ2-7 better. The CDR3 extends over 18 amino acids. From germline, CDR1 is SNHLY and CDR2 FYNNEI. The CDR3 spells CASSDPGQGKFRSYEQYF. DNA for the CDR3: TGTGCCAGCAGTGATCCGGGACAGGGTAAGTTCCGCTCCTACGAGCAGTACTTC.

The V and J genes are TRBV5-1 and TRBJ1-4; unclear D gene. V gave up 4 bases and J gave up 4 bases, with 14 bases separating them. The CDR3 sequence is 15 residues long. The germline CDR1 and CDR2 sequences are SGHRS and YFSETQ. CDR3 DNA: TGCGCCAGCAGCCCTTGGGCCCAGCATAATGAAAAACTGTTTTTT. Translating gives CASSPWAQHNEKLFF.

This chain links TRBV5-4 with TRBJ1-2; D call uncertain. The CDR3 runs 13 residues. The V gene lost 4 bases and the J gene lost 0 bases, with 7 bases spanning the gap. CDR1 and CDR2 (germline): SGHNT, YYREEE (reference sequence). This CDR3 reads CASSRGANYGYTF. For the CDR3, the DNA is TGTGCCAGCAGCCGCGGAGCTAACTATGGCTACACCTTC.

The J gene is TRBJ2-1, the V gene TRBV5-6, with a tentative D call TRBD2 (5 bases). Between the trimmed V and J ends, which lost 4 bases and 5 bases, there was a span of 16 bases. CDR3 length: 15 amino acids. Germline values: CDR1 SGHDT, CDR2 YYEEEE. CDR3 loop: CASSREGLGNNEQFF. CDR3 coding DNA: TGTGCCAGCAGCCGTGAGGGCCTAGGTAACAATGAGCAGTTCTTC.

CDR3 bases: TGTGCCAGCAGCCACCGGGCCTCAAGGCGGGACAATGAGCAGTTCTTC. Its protein product is CASSHRASRRDNEQFF. This chain connects TRBV5-4 to TRBJ2-1, with D maybe TRBD2 (5 bases). Between the trimmed V and J ends, which lost 4 bases and 5 bases, there was a span of 19 bases. The CDR3 loop spans 16 amino acids. Germline loops: CDR1 SGHNT, CDR2 YYREEE (reference sequence). Looking up the rest from reference TRBV5-4 and TRBJ2-1 gives the full variable domain: ETGVTQSPTHLIKTRGQQVTLRCSSQSGHNTVSWYQQALGQGPQFIFQYYREEENGRGNFPPRFSGLQFPNYSSELNVNALELDDSALYLCASSHRASRRDNEQFFGPGTRLTVL.